The rows below give T cell receptor beta chains drawn from one sample of a study of T cells in lung cancer brain metastases. Using immunoSEQ multiplex PCR, the repertoire was profiled, and TCRdb retains in-frame clones only, with some absent. The sample includes approximately 4,500 clones, roughly 88% of them seen just once. Sequenced sample: tumor tissue from the primary lung tumor. These receptors came from a woman aged 45-59 years with non-small cell lung cancer. The CDR3 runs from the conserved cysteine through the conserved F or W. A D gene is named only where the DNA matches it firmly. Expanded clones get a size class; other rows say once, few or many, or leave the size out.

v_gene	j_gene	d_gene	abundance	CDR3nt	CDR3aa
TRBV7-6	TRBJ2-1	.	.	TGTGCCAGCAGTCGCCCCGGAGCTTCCTACAATGAGCAGTTCTTC	CASSRPGASYNEQFF
TRBV7-3	TRBJ2-2	TRBD2	.	TGTGCCAGCAGCTTATTAGCGGGAGTGGCCGGGGAGCTGTTTTTT	CASSLLAGVAGELFF
TRBV27	TRBJ2-4	TRBD2	.	TGTGCCAGCAGTTCCACCCTAGCGGCGCTAGCCAAAAACATTCAGTACTTC	CASSSTLAALAKNIQYF
TRBV29-1	TRBJ2-1	TRBD2	.	TGCAGCGTTGCGTCCGGGACTATGCAGTTCTTC	CSVASGTMQFF
TRBV7-3	TRBJ2-5	TRBD2	few	TGTGCCAGCAGCCCGAGCGGGACCCGGGGAGAGACCCAGTACTTC	CASSPSGTRGETQYF
TRBV5-6	TRBJ2-7	.	.	TGTGCCAGCAGCTCCATGGAATCGTGGGAGCGGTACTTC	CASSSMESWERYF
TRBV6-6	TRBJ1-5	.	.	TGTGCCAGCAGATCGACAGGTAATGGCCAGCCCCAGCATTTT	CASRSTGNGQPQHF
TRBV13	TRBJ1-4	.	.	TGTGCCAGCAGCAGAGGAGGACAGATGCTTAATGAAAAACTGTTTTTT	CASSRGGQMLNEKLFF
TRBV5-4	TRBJ2-3	TRBD1	.	TGTGCCAGCAGCCGACAGGGCGCAGGGGTCACAGATACGCAGTATTTT	CASSRQGAGVTDTQYF
TRBV11-1	TRBJ1-1	TRBD1	.	TGTGCCAGCAGCTTACGGACAGGGCGGGGCACTGAAGCTTTCTTT	CASSLRTGRGTEAFF
TRBV2	TRBJ1-1	TRBD1	.	TGTGCCGGGTCCCAGGGGGAGAACACTGAAGCTTTCTTT	CAGSQGENTEAFF
TRBV19	TRBJ1-2	.	.	TGTGCCAGTACCCGGGACAACTATGGCTACACCTTC	CASTRDNYGYTF
TRBV2	TRBJ2-7	.	once	TGTGCCAGCCTAGTCGAGCAGCAAGCCTACGAGCAGTACTTC	CASLVEQQAYEQYF
TRBV28	TRBJ2-7	TRBD2	.	TGTGCCAGCAGGCCTACTAGCGGGAGTAGGTTCGAGCAGTACTTC	CASRPTSGSRFEQYF
TRBV2	TRBJ2-1	TRBD2	.	TGTGCCAGCAGTGAACTAGCGGGCAATGAGCAGTTCTTC	CASSELAGNEQFF
TRBV28	TRBJ1-2	.	.	TGTGCCAGCTTTGCCCCGGCACGCTATGGCTACACCTTC	CASFAPARYGYTF
TRBV7-9	TRBJ1-1	.	.	TGTGCCAGCAGCTTAGATGGGGGTACGGAAGCTTTCTTT	CASSLDGGTEAFF
TRBV7-8	TRBJ2-7	.	.	TGTGCCAGCAGCTTAAGTAACTCTTACTACGAGCAGTACTTC	CASSLSNSYYEQYF
TRBV2	TRBJ2-2	TRBD1	.	TGTGCCAGCAGTGAGGGGACAGGGGGCACCGGGGAGCTGTTTTTT	CASSEGTGGTGELFF
TRBV5-6	TRBJ1-2	.	.	TGTGCCAGCAGCTTAACCCCCGACGTATATGGCTATACCTTC	CASSLTPDVYGYTF
TRBV7-9	TRBJ1-5	.	once	TGTGCCAGCAGCCAGGGGAGCGGTCAGCCCCAGCATTTT	CASSQGSGQPQHF
TRBV18	TRBJ2-5	.	.	TGTGCCAGCTCACCACCGGGCAGGGTGGAGACCCAGTACTTC	CASSPPGRVETQYF
TRBV29-1	TRBJ2-7	.	.	TGCAGCGCTAACTTGGACGGAGGGGGGCAGTACTTC	CSANLDGGGQYF
TRBV7-8	TRBJ1-1	.	.	TGTGCCAGCAAGAGGGGAGGGAACACTGAAGCTTTCTTT	CASKRGGNTEAFF
TRBV6-7	TRBJ2-7	TRBD1	.	TGTGCCAGCATCCTAATTCGGGACAGAATATACGAGCAGTACTTC	CASILIRDRIYEQYF
TRBV20-1	TRBJ2-5	.	.	TGCAGTGCCTGGGGAGAGACCCAGTACTTC	CSAWGETQYF
TRBV5-1	TRBJ2-5	TRBD2	.	TGCGCCAGCAGCCCCCGACTAGCGGGTCTAGAGACCCAGTACTTC	CASSPRLAGLETQYF
TRBV7-9	TRBJ2-1	TRBD1	.	TGTGCCAGCAGCTTCGCCGGGACAGGGATAAATGAGCAGTTCTTC	CASSFAGTGINEQFF
TRBV5-6	TRBJ2-5	.	.	TGTGCCAGCAGCCAATATCGGGACAACCAAGAGACCCAGTACTTC	CASSQYRDNQETQYF
TRBV30	TRBJ1-3	.	.	TGTGCCTGGATGGGGACTAACCCCCTCTCTGGAAACACCATATATTTT	CAWMGTNPLSGNTIYF
TRBV28	TRBJ2-5	.	.	TGTGCCTCCCAGCGTGAGGACGAGACCCAGTACTTC	CASQREDETQYF
TRBV11-1	TRBJ2-2	.	.	TGTGCCAGCAGCTTAGGTGGTGCCGGGGAGCTGTTTTTT	CASSLGGAGELFF
TRBV7-2	TRBJ2-2	.	.	TGTGCCAGCAGCTTTGGCGCCTGGGAGCTGTTTTTT	CASSFGAWELFF
TRBV7-9	TRBJ1-2	.	.	TGTGCCAGCAGCTTAGGGCAGTTCGATGGCTACACCTTC	CASSLGQFDGYTF
TRBV27	TRBJ2-7	TRBD2	.	TGTGCCAGCAGTTTATCGGCCGGGACTAGCGGTGCCTACGAGCAGTACTTC	CASSLSAGTSGAYEQYF
TRBV5-1	TRBJ2-3	.	.	TGCGCCAGCAGCTTGGAAGGCACCACAGATACGCAGTATTTT	CASSLEGTTDTQYF
TRBV6-1	TRBJ1-1	.	.	TGTGCCAGCAGGATGAACACTGAAGCTTTCTTT	CASRMNTEAFF
TRBV19	TRBJ2-5	TRBD2	.	TGTGCCAGTAGTATCCAACCCGACAGCCTAGCGGGAGTGGGTCAAGAGACCCAGTACTTC	CASSIQPDSLAGVGQETQYF
TRBV5-1	TRBJ2-5	TRBD1	.	TGCGCCAGCAGCGCCGCGACAGGGGCCCAAGAGACCCAGTACTTC	CASSAATGAQETQYF
TRBV2	TRBJ1-1	.	.	TGTGCCAGCAGGCCTCAGACTGAAGCTTTCTTT	CASRPQTEAFF